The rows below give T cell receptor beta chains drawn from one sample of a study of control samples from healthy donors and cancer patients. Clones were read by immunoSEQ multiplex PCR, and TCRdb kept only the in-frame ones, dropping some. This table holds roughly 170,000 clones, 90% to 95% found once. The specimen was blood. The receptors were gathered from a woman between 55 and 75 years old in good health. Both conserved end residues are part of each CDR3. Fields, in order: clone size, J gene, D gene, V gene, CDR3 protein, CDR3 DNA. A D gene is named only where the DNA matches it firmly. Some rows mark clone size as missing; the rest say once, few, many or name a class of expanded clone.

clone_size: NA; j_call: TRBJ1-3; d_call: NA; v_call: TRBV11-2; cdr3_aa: CASSLDPLRPDTIYF; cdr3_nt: TGTGCCAGCAGCTTAGATCCTCTTAGGCCGGACACCATATATTTT
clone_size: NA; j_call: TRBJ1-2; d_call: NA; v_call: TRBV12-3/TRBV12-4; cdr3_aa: CASSFDRSYGYTF; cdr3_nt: TGTGCCAGCAGTTTTGACAGGTCTTATGGCTACACCTTC
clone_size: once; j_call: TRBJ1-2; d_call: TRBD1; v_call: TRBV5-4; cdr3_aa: CASSRPEGTANNYGYTF; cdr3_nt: TGTGCCAGCAGCAGACCGGAGGGGACAGCGAATAACTATGGCTACACCTTC
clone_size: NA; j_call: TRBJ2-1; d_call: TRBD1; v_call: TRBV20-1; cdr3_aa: CSANRGNEQFF; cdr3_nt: TGCAGTGCTAACAGGGGGAATGAGCAGTTCTTC
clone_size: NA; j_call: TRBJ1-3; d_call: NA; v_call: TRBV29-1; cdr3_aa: CSVEGGIPGNTIYF; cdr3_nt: TGCAGCGTTGAAGGGGGAATCCCTGGAAACACCATATATTTT
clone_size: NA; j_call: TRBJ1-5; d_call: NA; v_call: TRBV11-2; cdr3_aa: CASSLDPKQPQHF; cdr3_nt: TGTGCCAGCAGCTTAGACCCGAAACAGCCCCAGCATTTT
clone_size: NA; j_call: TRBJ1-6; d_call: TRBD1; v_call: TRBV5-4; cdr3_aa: CASSLVVQGDSPLHF; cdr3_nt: TGTGCCAGCAGCTTGGTGGTCCAGGGGGATTCACCCCTCCACTTT
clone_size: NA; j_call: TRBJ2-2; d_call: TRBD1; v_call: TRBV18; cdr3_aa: CASSPRTGGRTGELFF; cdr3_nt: TGTGCCAGCTCACCAAGGACAGGGGGCCGCACCGGGGAGCTGTTTTTT
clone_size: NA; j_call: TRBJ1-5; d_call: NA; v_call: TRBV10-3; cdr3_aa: CAISGDPGQPQHF; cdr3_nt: TGTGCCATCAGTGGGGATCCCGGTCAGCCCCAGCATTTT
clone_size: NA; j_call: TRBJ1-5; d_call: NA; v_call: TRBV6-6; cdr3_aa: CASREGRGNQPQHF; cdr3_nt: TGTGCCAGCAGGGAGGGCAGGGGTAATCAGCCCCAGCATTTT
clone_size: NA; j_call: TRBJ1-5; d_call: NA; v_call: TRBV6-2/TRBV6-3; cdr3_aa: CASSYVGSGGYSNQPQHF; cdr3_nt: TGTGCCAGCAGTTACGTCGGCAGTGGCGGGTATAGCAATCAGCCCCAGCATTTT
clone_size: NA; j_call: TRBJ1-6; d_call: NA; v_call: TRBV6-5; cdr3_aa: CASSYSARADSPLHF; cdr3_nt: TGTGCCAGCAGTTACTCGGCCAGGGCGGATTCACCCCTCCACTTT
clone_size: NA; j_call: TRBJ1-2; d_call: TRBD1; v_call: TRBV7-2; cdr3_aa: CASSLLGQGASGGYTF; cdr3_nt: TGTGCCAGCAGCTTACTGGGACAGGGAGCCTCGGGAGGCTACACCTTC
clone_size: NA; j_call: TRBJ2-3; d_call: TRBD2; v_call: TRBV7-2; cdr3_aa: CASSSGLAGAITDTQYF; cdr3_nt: TGTGCCAGCAGCTCCGGACTAGCGGGGGCCATCACAGATACGCAGTATTTT
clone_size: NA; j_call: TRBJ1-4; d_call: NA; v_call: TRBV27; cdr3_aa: CASSLNSGATLNEKLFF; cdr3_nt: TGTGCCAGCAGTTTAAATTCGGGGGCCACCCTAAATGAAAAACTGTTTTTT